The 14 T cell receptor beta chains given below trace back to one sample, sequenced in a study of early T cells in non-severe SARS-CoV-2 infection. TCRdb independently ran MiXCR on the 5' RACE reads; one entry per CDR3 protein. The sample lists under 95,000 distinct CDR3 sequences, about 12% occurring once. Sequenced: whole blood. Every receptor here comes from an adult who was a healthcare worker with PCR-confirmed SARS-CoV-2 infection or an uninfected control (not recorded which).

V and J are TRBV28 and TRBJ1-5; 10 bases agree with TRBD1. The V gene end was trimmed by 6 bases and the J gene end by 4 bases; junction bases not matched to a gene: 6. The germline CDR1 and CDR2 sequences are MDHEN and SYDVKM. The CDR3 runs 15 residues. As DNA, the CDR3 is TGTGCCAGCAGCCCCGGGGACAGGGGAAATCAGCCCCAGCATTTT. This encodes CASSPGDRGNQPQHF. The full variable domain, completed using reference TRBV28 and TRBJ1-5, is DVKVTQSSRYLVKRTGEKVFLECVQDMDHENMFWYRQDPGLGLRLIYFSYDVKMKEKGDIPEGYSVSREKKERFSLILESASTNQTSMYLCASSPGDRGNQPQHFGDGTRLSIL.

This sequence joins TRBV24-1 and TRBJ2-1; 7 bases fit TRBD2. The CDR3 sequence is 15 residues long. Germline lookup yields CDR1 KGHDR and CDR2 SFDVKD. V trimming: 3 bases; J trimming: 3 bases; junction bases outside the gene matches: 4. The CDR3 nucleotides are TGTGCCACCAGTGATCATACTAGCGACTACAATGAGCAGTTCTTC. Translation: CATSDHTSDYNEQFF.

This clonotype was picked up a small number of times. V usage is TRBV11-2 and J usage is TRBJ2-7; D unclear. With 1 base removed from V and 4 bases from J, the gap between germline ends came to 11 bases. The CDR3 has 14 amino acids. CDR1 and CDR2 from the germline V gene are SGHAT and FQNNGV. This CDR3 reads CASSLGVGGYEQYF. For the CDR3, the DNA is TGTGCCAGCAGCTTAGGGGTCGGCGGTTACGAGCAGTACTTC.

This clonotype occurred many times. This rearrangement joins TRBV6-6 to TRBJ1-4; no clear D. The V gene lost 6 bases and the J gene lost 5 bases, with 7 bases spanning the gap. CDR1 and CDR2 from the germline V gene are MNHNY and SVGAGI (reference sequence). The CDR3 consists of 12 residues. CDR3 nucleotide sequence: TGTGCCAGCAGACCGGAGAATGAAAAACTGTTTTTT. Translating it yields CASRPENEKLFF.

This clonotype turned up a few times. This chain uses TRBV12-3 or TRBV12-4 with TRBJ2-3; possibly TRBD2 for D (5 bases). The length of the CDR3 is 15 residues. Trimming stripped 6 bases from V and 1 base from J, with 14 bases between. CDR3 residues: CASSPRSGGTDTQYF. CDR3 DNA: TGTGCCAGCAGCCCCCGGTCCGGGGGCACAGATACGCAGTATTTT.

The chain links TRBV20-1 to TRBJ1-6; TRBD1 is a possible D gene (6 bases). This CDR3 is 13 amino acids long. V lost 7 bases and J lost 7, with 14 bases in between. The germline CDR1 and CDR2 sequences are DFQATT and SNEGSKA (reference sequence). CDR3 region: CSVKDRPNSPLHF. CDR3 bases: TGCAGTGTCAAAGACAGGCCAAATTCACCCCTCCACTTT.

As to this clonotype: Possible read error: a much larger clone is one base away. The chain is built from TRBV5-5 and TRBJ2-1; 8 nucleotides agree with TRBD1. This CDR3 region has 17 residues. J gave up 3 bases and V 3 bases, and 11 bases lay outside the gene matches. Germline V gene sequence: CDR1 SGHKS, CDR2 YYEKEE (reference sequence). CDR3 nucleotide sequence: TGTGCCAGCAGCTCCTACGAGCACAGGGGGTACTACAATGAGCAGTTCTTC. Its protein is CASSSYEHRGYYNEQFF.

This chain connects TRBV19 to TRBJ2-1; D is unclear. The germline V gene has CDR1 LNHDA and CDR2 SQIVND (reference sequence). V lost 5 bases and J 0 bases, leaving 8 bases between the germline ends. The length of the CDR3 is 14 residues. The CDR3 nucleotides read TGTGCCAGTAGTTTTTCGGTCTCCTACAATGAGCAGTTCTTC. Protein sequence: CASSFSVSYNEQFF.

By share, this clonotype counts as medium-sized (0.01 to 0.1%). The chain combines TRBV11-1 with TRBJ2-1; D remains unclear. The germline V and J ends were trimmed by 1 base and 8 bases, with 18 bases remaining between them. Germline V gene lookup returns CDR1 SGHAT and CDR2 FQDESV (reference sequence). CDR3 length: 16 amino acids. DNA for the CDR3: TGTGCCAGCAGCTTAGGTGGGTGGGTAGTTAGGGATGAGCAGTTCTTC. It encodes CASSLGGWVVRDEQFF.

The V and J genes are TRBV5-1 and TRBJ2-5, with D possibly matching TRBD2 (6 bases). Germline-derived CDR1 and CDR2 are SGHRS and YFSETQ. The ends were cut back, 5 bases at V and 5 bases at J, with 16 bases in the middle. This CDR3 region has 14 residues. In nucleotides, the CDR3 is TGCGCCAGCAGTCCCTTGGAGGGCGATGAGACCCAGTACTTC. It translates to CASSPLEGDETQYF.

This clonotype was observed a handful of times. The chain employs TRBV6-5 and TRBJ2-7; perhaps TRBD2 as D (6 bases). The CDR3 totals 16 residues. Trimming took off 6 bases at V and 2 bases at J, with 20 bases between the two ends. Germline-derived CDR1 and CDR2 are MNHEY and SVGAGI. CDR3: CASSDTYGSGAYEQYF. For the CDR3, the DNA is TGTGCCAGCAGCGATACGTACGGGAGTGGCGCCTACGAGCAGTACTTC.

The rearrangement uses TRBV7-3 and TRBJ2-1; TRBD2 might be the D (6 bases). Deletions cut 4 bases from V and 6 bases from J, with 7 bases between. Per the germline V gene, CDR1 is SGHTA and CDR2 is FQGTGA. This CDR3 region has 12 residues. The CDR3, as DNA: TGTGCCAGCAGCTCGCGGGGCAATGAGCAGTTCTTC. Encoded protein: CASSSRGNEQFF.

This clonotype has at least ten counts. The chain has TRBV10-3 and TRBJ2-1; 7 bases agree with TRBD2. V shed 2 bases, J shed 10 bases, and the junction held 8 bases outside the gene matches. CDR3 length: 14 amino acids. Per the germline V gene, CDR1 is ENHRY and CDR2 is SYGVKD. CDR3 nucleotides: TGTGCCATCAGTGAGGGGACTACAGGCCACGAGCAGTTCTTC. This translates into CAISEGTTGHEQFF.

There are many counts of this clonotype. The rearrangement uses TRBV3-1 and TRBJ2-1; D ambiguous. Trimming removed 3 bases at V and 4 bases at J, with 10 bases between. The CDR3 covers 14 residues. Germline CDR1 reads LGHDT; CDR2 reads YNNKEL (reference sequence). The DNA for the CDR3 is TGTGCCAGCAGCCAGACAATGGGTTACAATGAGCAGTTCTTC. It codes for CASSQTMGYNEQFF.